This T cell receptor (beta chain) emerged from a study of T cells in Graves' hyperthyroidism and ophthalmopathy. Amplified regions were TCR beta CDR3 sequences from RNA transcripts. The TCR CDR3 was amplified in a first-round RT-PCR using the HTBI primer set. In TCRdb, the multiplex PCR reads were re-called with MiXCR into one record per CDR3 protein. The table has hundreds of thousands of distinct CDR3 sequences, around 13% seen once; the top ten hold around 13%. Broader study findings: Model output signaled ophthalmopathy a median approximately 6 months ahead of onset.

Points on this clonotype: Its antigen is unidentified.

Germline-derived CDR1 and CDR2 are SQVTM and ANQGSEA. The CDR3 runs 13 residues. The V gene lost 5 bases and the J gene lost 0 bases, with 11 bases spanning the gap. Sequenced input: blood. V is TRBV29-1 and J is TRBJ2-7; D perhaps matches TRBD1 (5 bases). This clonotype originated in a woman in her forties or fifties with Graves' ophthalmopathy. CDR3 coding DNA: TGCAGCGTTCCTCTAGACAGCTCCTACGAGCAGTACTTC. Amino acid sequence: CSVPLDSSYEQYF.